Listed below are T cell receptor beta chains from one sample, sequenced in a study of blood T cell repertoires in COVID-19. Generated by immunoSEQ multiplex PCR, the TCRdb table keeps only in-frame clones and is missing some. This sample has 80,000 to 85,000 clones, with 85% to 90% found just once. Specimen: peripheral blood. The receptors were gathered from a woman aged 80 or over with acute or convalescent COVID-19. Each CDR3 is given with its conserved first and last residue. Each record gives: J gene, CDR3 length, clone size, D gene, V gene, CDR3 DNA, CDR3 protein. A D gene is named only where the DNA matches it firmly. Clone size is stated in some rows and not others, as once, few, many or a class when expanded.

j_call: TRBJ1-2; cdr3_length: 12; clone_size: -; d_call: -; v_call: TRBV4-1; cdr3_nt: TGCGCCAGCAGCTTTGGGTCGGAGGGCTACACCTTC; cdr3_aa: CASSFGSEGYTF
j_call: TRBJ2-3; cdr3_length: 15; clone_size: once; d_call: TRBD2; v_call: TRBV5-6; cdr3_nt: TGTGCCAGCAGCTTGGGCGGGGGGGCAACAGATACGCAGTATTTT; cdr3_aa: CASSLGGGATDTQYF
j_call: TRBJ2-7; cdr3_length: 14; clone_size: -; d_call: -; v_call: TRBV29-1; cdr3_nt: TGCAGCGTTGGGGAGCGTTTAAGCTCCTACGAGCAGTACTTC; cdr3_aa: CSVGERLSSYEQYF
j_call: TRBJ2-2; cdr3_length: 15; clone_size: -; d_call: -; v_call: TRBV9; cdr3_nt: TGTGCCAGCAGCGAGGGACACCCGAACACCGGGGAGCTGTTTTTT; cdr3_aa: CASSEGHPNTGELFF
j_call: TRBJ2-2; cdr3_length: 16; clone_size: -; d_call: TRBD1; v_call: TRBV5-1; cdr3_nt: TGCGCCAGCAGCCAAACAGACAGGGGCAGGACCGGGGAGCTGTTTTTT; cdr3_aa: CASSQTDRGRTGELFF
j_call: TRBJ1-6; cdr3_length: 14; clone_size: -; d_call: -; v_call: TRBV19; cdr3_nt: TGTGCCAGTAGCGCAACAGGGTTTAATTCACCCCTCCACTTT; cdr3_aa: CASSATGFNSPLHF
j_call: TRBJ2-1; cdr3_length: 15; clone_size: once; d_call: -; v_call: TRBV9; cdr3_nt: TGTGCCAGCAGGGAGGGGCCCCTGGGCAGCAATGAGCAGTTCTTC; cdr3_aa: CASREGPLGSNEQFF
j_call: TRBJ2-5; cdr3_length: 13; clone_size: -; d_call: -; v_call: TRBV12-3/TRBV12-4; cdr3_nt: TGTGCCAGCAGTTCCCTACAGGCTGTTGGTCCGTACTTC; cdr3_aa: CASSSLQAVGPYF
j_call: TRBJ2-3; cdr3_length: 15; clone_size: -; d_call: -; v_call: TRBV11-3; cdr3_nt: TGTGCCAGCAGCTCCGGGTGGGGGGACACAGATACGCAGTATTTT; cdr3_aa: CASSSGWGDTDTQYF
j_call: TRBJ2-7; cdr3_length: 13; clone_size: once; d_call: TRBD2; v_call: TRBV30; cdr3_nt: TGTGCCTGGAGTGTACGGGAGGACTACGAGCAGTACTTC; cdr3_aa: CAWSVREDYEQYF
j_call: TRBJ2-5; cdr3_length: 15; clone_size: -; d_call: TRBD2; v_call: TRBV27; cdr3_nt: TGTGCCAGCAGTTTAAGGCGGGAGGGGGGGGAGACCCAGTACTTC; cdr3_aa: CASSLRREGGETQYF
j_call: TRBJ2-7; cdr3_length: 13; clone_size: -; d_call: -; v_call: TRBV12-3/TRBV12-4; cdr3_nt: TGTGCCAGCAGTTCACCCCGCAGGTACGAGCAGTACTTC; cdr3_aa: CASSSPRRYEQYF
j_call: TRBJ1-1; cdr3_length: 16; clone_size: -; d_call: -; v_call: TRBV28; cdr3_nt: TGTGCCAGCAGCACCTCGGGGGGGCCGGTGAACACTGAAGCTTTCTTT; cdr3_aa: CASSTSGGPVNTEAFF
j_call: TRBJ1-2; cdr3_length: 14; clone_size: -; d_call: -; v_call: TRBV5-4; cdr3_nt: TGTGCCAGCAGCTCGGAGGGACGGATATATGGCTACACCTTC; cdr3_aa: CASSSEGRIYGYTF
j_call: TRBJ2-1; cdr3_length: 16; clone_size: once; d_call: TRBD2; v_call: TRBV14; cdr3_nt: TGTGCCAGCAGCCAACTCCGACTAGCGGGGGTGGGTGAGCAGTTCTTC; cdr3_aa: CASSQLRLAGVGEQFF
j_call: TRBJ2-7; cdr3_length: 15; clone_size: few; d_call: -; v_call: TRBV5-1; cdr3_nt: TGCGCCAGCAGCTTGGGACTGCAGAGCTCCTACGAGCAGTACTTC; cdr3_aa: CASSLGLQSSYEQYF
j_call: TRBJ2-1; cdr3_length: 15; clone_size: -; d_call: -; v_call: TRBV11-2; cdr3_nt: TGTGCCAGCAGCTTAGGGGCTAGCCACTACAATGAGCAGTTCTTC; cdr3_aa: CASSLGASHYNEQFF
j_call: TRBJ1-3; cdr3_length: 15; clone_size: -; d_call: -; v_call: TRBV5-1; cdr3_nt: TGCGCCAGCAGCTTGTCCGCGAGCTCTGGAAACACCATATATTTT; cdr3_aa: CASSLSASSGNTIYF
j_call: TRBJ2-7; cdr3_length: 11; clone_size: -; d_call: -; v_call: TRBV20-1; cdr3_nt: TGCAGTGCTCCATACAGGGCCGAGCAGTACTTC; cdr3_aa: CSAPYRAEQYF
j_call: TRBJ1-5; cdr3_length: 15; clone_size: -; d_call: TRBD1; v_call: TRBV10-3; cdr3_nt: TGTGCCATCAGTCCGGGACAGGGTGGGAATCAGCCCCAGCATTTT; cdr3_aa: CAISPGQGGNQPQHF
j_call: TRBJ1-4; cdr3_length: 12; clone_size: -; d_call: -; v_call: TRBV3-1/TRBV3-2; cdr3_nt: TGTGCCAGCGGACAGTCTAATGAAAAACTGTTTTTT; cdr3_aa: CASGQSNEKLFF
j_call: TRBJ2-7; cdr3_length: 13; clone_size: -; d_call: -; v_call: TRBV18; cdr3_nt: TGTGCCAGCTCACCCCCCTCGGTGGACGAGCAGTACTTC; cdr3_aa: CASSPPSVDEQYF
j_call: TRBJ2-4; cdr3_length: 15; clone_size: few; d_call: -; v_call: TRBV2; cdr3_nt: TGTGCCAGCAGTGAATGGGGGGACGCCAAAAACATTCAGTACTTC; cdr3_aa: CASSEWGDAKNIQYF
j_call: TRBJ2-7; cdr3_length: 12; clone_size: -; d_call: -; v_call: TRBV29-1; cdr3_nt: TGCAGCGTTGGTCCGGGTGGTTACGAGCAGTACTTC; cdr3_aa: CSVGPGGYEQYF
j_call: TRBJ2-2; cdr3_length: 15; clone_size: -; d_call: TRBD2; v_call: TRBV19; cdr3_nt: TGTGCCAGTAATCGGGCGGGAGCCGGCGGCGGGGAGCTGTTTTTT; cdr3_aa: CASNRAGAGGGELFF
j_call: TRBJ2-1; cdr3_length: 15; clone_size: once; d_call: TRBD1; v_call: TRBV5-6; cdr3_nt: TGTGCCAGCAGCTTGTTGGACAGGAGAGACAATGAGCAGTTCTTC; cdr3_aa: CASSLLDRRDNEQFF
j_call: TRBJ1-2; cdr3_length: 15; clone_size: -; d_call: -; v_call: TRBV5-5; cdr3_nt: TGTGCCAGCAGCATTCAGGCAGGGGATAACTATGGCTACACCTTC; cdr3_aa: CASSIQAGDNYGYTF
j_call: TRBJ2-2; cdr3_length: 15; clone_size: -; d_call: -; v_call: TRBV4-2; cdr3_nt: TGTGCCAGCAGCCAGGACGGGGGACGGCCCGGGGAGCTGTTTTTT; cdr3_aa: CASSQDGGRPGELFF